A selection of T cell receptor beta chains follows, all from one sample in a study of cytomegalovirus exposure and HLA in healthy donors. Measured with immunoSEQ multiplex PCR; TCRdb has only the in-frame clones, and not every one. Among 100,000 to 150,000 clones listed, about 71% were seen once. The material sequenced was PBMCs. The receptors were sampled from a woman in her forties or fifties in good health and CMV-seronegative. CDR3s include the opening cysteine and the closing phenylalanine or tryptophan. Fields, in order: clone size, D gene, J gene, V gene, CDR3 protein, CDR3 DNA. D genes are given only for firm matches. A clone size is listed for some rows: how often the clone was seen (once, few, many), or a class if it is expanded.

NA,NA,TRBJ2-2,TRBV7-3,CASSESGELFF,TGTGCCAGCAGCGAGAGCGGGGAGCTGTTTTTT
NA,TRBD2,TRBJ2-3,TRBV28,CASSPLLASHLLAGGADTQYF,TGTGCCAGCAGTCCCCTGCTAGCGAGTCACCTACTAGCGGGCGGTGCAGATACGCAGTATTTT
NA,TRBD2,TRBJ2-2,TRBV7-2,CASSKTSGSSGELFF,TGTGCCAGCAGCAAGACTAGCGGGAGTTCCGGGGAGCTGTTTTTT
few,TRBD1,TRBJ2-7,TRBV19,CASSIRTGADEQYF,TGTGCCAGTAGTATACGGACAGGGGCGGACGAGCAGTACTTC
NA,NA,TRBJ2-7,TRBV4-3,CASSQDLSGRYEQYF,TGCGCCAGCAGCCAAGATTTGAGCGGACGGTACGAGCAGTACTTC
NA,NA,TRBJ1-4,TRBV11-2,CASSLEGRGEKLFF,TGTGCCAGCAGCTTAGAGGGCCGGGGGGAAAAACTGTTTTTT
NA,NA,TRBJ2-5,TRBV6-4,CASRRGGVSGQETQYF,TGTGCCAGCAGGAGGGGGGGAGTCAGCGGCCAAGAGACCCAGTACTTC
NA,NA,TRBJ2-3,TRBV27,CASSWQGTSTDTQYF,TGTGCCAGCAGTTGGCAGGGAACCAGCACAGATACGCAGTATTTT
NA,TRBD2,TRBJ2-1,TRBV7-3,CASRTSGLNEQFF,TGTGCCAGTCGGACTAGCGGCCTCAATGAGCAGTTCTTC
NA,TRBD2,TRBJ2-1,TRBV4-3,CASSQDREALARPGNEQFF,TGCGCCAGCAGCCAAGATCGGGAGGCACTAGCCCGACCGGGCAATGAGCAGTTCTTC
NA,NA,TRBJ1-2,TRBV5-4,CASSIDISAGYGYTF,TGTGCCAGCAGCATAGACATTAGCGCGGGCTATGGCTACACCTTC
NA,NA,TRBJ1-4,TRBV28,CASSLPRRANEKLFF,TGTGCCAGCAGCTTGCCCCGGCGGGCGAATGAAAAACTGTTTTTT
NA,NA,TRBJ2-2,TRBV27,CASSLLGVTGELFF,TGTGCCAGCAGTCTACTAGGCGTAACCGGGGAGCTGTTTTTT
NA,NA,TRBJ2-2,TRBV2,CASSEGAFGELFF,TGTGCCAGCAGTGAGGGGGCCTTCGGGGAGCTGTTTTTT
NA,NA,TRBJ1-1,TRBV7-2,CASSFRGVTEAFF,TGTGCCAGTAGCTTCCGGGGAGTCACTGAAGCTTTCTTT
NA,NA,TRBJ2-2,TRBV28,CASNRNTGELFF,TGTGCCAGCAACAGAAACACCGGGGAGCTGTTTTTT
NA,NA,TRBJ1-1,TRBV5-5,CASSWTATEAFF,TGTGCCAGCAGCTGGACAGCGACTGAAGCTTTCTTT
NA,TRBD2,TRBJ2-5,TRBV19,CASGSGREYQETQYF,TGTGCCAGTGGAAGCGGGAGAGAGTACCAAGAGACCCAGTACTTC
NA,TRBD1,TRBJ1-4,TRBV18,CASAGTANEKLFF,TGTGCCAGCGCCGGGACAGCCAATGAAAAACTGTTTTTT
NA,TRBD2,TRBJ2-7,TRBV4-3,CASSQERRGGYEQYF,TGCGCCAGCAGCCAAGAACGGCGCGGGGGGTACGAGCAGTACTTC
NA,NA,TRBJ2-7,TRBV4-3,CASLKGEQYF,TGCGCCAGCCTTAAGGGGGAGCAGTACTTC
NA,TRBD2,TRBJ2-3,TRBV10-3,CAILAGVTDTQYF,TGTGCCATACTAGCGGGAGTTACAGATACGCAGTATTTT
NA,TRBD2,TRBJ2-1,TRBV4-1,CASSQVSSGSSYNEQFF,TGCGCCAGCAGCCAAGTCTCTAGCGGGAGCTCCTACAATGAGCAGTTCTTC
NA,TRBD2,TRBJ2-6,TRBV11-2,CASSLGLAGGPVLTF,TGTGCCAGCAGCTTAGGATTGGCGGGAGGACCAGTCCTGACTTTC
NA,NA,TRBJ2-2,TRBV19,CASSKLGQGYTGELFF,TGTGCCAGTAGCAAACTCGGGCAGGGGTACACCGGGGAGCTGTTTTTT
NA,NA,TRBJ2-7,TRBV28,CAVSRVATYEQYF,TGTGCCGTGAGCAGGGTCGCAACCTACGAGCAGTACTTC
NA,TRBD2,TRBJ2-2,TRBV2,CASSISRGGNTGELFF,TGTGCCAGCAGTATTTCCCGGGGGGGGAACACCGGGGAGCTGTTTTTT
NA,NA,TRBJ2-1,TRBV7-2,CASSLQGEEFF,TGTGCCAGCAGCTTACAGGGTGAGGAGTTCTTC
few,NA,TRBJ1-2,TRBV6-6,CASSSLDRGSYGYTF,TGTGCCAGCAGTTCCTTGGACCGGGGGAGCTATGGCTACACCTTC
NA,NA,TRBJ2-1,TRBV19,CASSNSEYSYNEQFF,TGTGCCAGTAGTAATAGCGAGTACTCCTACAATGAGCAGTTCTTC
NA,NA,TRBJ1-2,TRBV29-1,CSVLVVNYGYTF,TGCAGCGTCCTAGTCGTGAACTATGGCTACACCTTC
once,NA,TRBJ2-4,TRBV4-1,CASSQQLVAKNIQYF,TGCGCCAGCAGCCAACAACTAGTGGCCAAAAACATTCAGTACTTC
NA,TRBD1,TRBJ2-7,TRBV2,CASSDRPGQAYEQYF,TGTGCCAGCAGTGACCGGCCGGGACAGGCCTACGAGCAGTACTTC
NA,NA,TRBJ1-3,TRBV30,CAWSAGRISGNTIYF,TGTGCCTGGAGCGCGGGGAGGATCTCTGGAAACACCATATATTTT
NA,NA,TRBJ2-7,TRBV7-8,CASSLLDEQYF,TGTGCCAGCAGCTTACTCGACGAGCAGTACTTC
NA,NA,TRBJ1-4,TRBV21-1,CASSKERATNEKLFF,TGTGCCAGCAGCAAAGAAAGAGCAACTAATGAAAAACTGTTTTTT
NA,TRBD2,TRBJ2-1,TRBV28,CASSFVRREGLRNEQFF,TGTGCCAGCAGTTTTGTTAGGCGGGAGGGCCTAAGGAATGAGCAGTTCTTC
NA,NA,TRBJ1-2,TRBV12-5,CASGLVLVPQLTWSGYTF,TGTGCTAGTGGTTTGGTACTTGTTCCCCAGCTAACGTGGAGTGGCTACACCTTC
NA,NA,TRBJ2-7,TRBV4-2,CASSQEPVGGRYEQYF,TGTGCCAGCAGCCAAGAACCAGTCGGCGGGCGCTACGAGCAGTACTTC
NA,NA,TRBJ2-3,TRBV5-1,CASSLDSQDTDTQYF,TGCGCCAGCAGCTTGGATTCCCAGGACACAGATACGCAGTATTTT
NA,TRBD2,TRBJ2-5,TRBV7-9,CASSTVAGGPGETQYF,TGTGCCAGCAGCACTGTAGCGGGAGGGCCAGGGGAGACCCAGTACTTC
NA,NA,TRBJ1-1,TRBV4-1,CASMPGTMFKRNTEAFF,TGCGCCAGCATGCCCGGGACAATGTTTAAGCGGAACACTGAAGCTTTCTTT
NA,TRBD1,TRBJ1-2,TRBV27,CASSLTKPGQGDGYTF,TGTGCCAGCAGTCTAACGAAACCGGGACAGGGTGATGGCTACACCTTC
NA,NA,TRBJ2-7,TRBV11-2,CASSPVVGGRWYEQYF,TGTGCCAGCAGCCCCGTGGTGGGGGGGCGCTGGTACGAGCAGTACTTC
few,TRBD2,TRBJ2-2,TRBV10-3,CAISATSGVNTGELFF,TGTGCCATCAGTGCGACTAGCGGGGTGAACACCGGGGAGCTGTTTTTT
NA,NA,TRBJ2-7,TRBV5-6,CASSRQGGYEQYF,TGTGCCAGCAGTAGGCAGGGGGGCTACGAGCAGTACTTC
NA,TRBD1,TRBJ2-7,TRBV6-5,CASTKRQGAPYEQYF,TGTGCCAGCACCAAAAGACAGGGGGCCCCCTACGAGCAGTACTTC
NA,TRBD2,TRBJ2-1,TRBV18,CASSPTLAGRNNEQFF,TGTGCCAGCTCACCTACACTAGCGGGACGAAACAATGAGCAGTTCTTC
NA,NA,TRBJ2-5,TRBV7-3,CASSLNGGGETQYF,TGTGCCAGCAGCTTAAACGGGGGTGGGGAGACCCAGTACTTC
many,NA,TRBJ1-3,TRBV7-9,CAGRLASGNTIYF,TGTGCCGGCCGCTTGGCCTCTGGAAACACCATATATTTT
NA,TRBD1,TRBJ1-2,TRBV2,CASRDGQGAGYGYTF,TGTGCCAGCAGAGACGGACAGGGGGCCGGCTATGGCTACACCTTC
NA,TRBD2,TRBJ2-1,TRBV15,CATSAGGVYNEQFF,TGTGCCACCAGCGCGGGAGGAGTCTACAATGAGCAGTTCTTC
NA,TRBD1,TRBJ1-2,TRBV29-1,CSVGGQGNGYTF,TGCAGCGTCGGGGGACAGGGAAATGGCTACACCTTC
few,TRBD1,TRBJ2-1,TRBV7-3,CASSPTGTGVPNEQFF,TGTGCCAGCAGCCCAACCGGGACAGGCGTTCCCAATGAGCAGTTCTTC
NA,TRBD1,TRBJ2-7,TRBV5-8,CASSVDRATYEQYF,TGTGCCAGCAGCGTAGACAGGGCTACCTACGAGCAGTACTTC
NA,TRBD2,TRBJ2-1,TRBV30,CAWVGDYSSNEQFF,TGTGCCTGGGTAGGGGACTACTCGTCCAATGAGCAGTTCTTC
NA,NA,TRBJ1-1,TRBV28,CASITSGREAFF,TGTGCCAGCATTACCTCAGGGCGGGAAGCTTTCTTT
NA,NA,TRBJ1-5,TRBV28,CASMEYPSNQPQHF,TGTGCCAGCATGGAGTACCCCAGCAATCAGCCCCAGCATTTT